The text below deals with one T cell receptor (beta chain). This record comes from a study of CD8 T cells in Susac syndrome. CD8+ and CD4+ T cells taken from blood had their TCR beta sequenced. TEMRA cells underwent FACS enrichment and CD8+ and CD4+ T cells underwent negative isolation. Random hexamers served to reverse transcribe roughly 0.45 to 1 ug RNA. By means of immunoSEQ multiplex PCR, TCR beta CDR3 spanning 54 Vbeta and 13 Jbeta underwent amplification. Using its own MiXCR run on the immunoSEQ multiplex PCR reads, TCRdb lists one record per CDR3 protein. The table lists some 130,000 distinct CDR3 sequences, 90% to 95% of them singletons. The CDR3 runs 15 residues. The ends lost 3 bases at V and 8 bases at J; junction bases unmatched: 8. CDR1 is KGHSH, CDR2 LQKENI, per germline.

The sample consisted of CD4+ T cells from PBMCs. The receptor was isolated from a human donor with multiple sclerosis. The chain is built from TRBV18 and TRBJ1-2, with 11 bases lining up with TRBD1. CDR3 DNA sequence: TGTGCCAGCTCACCCGGACAGGGGGCGCGAGGCGGCTACACCTTC. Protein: CASSPGQGARGGYTF.